This T cell receptor (beta chain) was captured in a study of fetal regulatory T cell absence and autoimmunity. General study points: Oligoclonal TCR enrichment in pancreas over cord blood reached over 85-fold for some clones. TRB gene family usage was broadly similar in cord blood and pancreas. Antigen-driven pancreatic autoimmunity before birth in IPEX was inferred from oligoclonal enrichment.

About this clone itself: Antigen unknown.

The repertoire was sequenced with immunoSEQ multiplex PCR; TCRdb's copy has only in-frame clones and lacks some. There are 85,000 to 100,000 clones in the sample; about three quarters occur only once, and roughly 2% lies in the top ten. Germline V CDR1 and CDR2: SGHAT, FQNNGV. This CDR3 is 16 amino acids long. The V end was cut by 0 bases, the J end by 0 bases, with 8 bases between. Sequencing used pancreas tissue. The sequence came from a male donor with IPEX syndrome. This chain uses TRBV11-2 with TRBJ2-2; D uncertain. CDR3 nucleotides: TGTGCCAGCAGCTTAGATAGAGCCCCGAACACCGGGGAGCTGTTTTTT. Its protein product is CASSLDRAPNTGELFF.